Sequencing of this T cell receptor (beta chain) was carried out in a study of cytomegalovirus exposure and HLA in healthy donors. Study-level results: When analyzed later, the rates of TCR association showed variation by HLA locus, with DRB1 the most and HLA-C the fewest.

On this clone: Antigen unknown.

V gave up 0 bases and J gave up 5 bases, with 17 bases separating them. The CDR3 totals 17 residues. Germline loops: CDR1 KGHSH, CDR2 LQKENI. Amplification used 60 Vbeta primers and 13 Jbeta primers. The method was immunoSEQ multiplex PCR; TCRdb's version includes in-frame clones alone and lacks a portion of them. This table has around 160,000 clones, roughly 80% appearing once. This clonotype was sampled from a middle-aged woman in good health and CMV-seropositive. This rearrangement joins TRBV18 to TRBJ2-1; a possible D gene is TRBD1 (7 bases). The specimen was PBMCs. The CDR3 reads CASSPPVGGGADNEQFF. In nucleotides, the CDR3 is TGTGCCAGCTCACCACCGGTAGGAGGGGGCGCGGACAATGAGCAGTTCTTC.